What follows are 32 T cell receptor beta chains derived from one specimen sequenced in a study of cytomegalovirus exposure and HLA in healthy donors. PCR amplification relied on 60 Vbeta primers (plus 13 Jbeta primers). Profiled with immunoSEQ multiplex PCR; TCRdb holds only in-frame clones, not every one. The repertoire holds fewer than 300,000 clones, with about 80% as singletons. The sequenced sample was PBMCs. These receptors all stem from a girl aged 2-9 years in good health and CMV-seronegative.

V and J are TRBV6-1 and TRBJ2-2, with a weak D call TRBD2 (6 bases). Deletions cut 6 bases from V and 7 bases from J, with 15 bases between. This CDR3 comprises 14 residues. The germline CDR1 and CDR2 sequences are MNHNS and SASEGT. CDR3 bases: TGTGCCAGCAGGGATACTAGCTCCAACGGGGAGCTGTTTTTT. Its translation: CASRDTSSNGELFF.

About this clone: One end of the junction is discordant with germline, which a read error may explain. The gene calls are TRBV9 and TRBJ2-4, with D possibly being TRBD1 or TRBD2 (5 bases each). The CDR3 loop spans 14 amino acids. Germline values: CDR1 SGDLS, CDR2 YYNGEE. CDR3 amino acids: CANSVEGIRDIQYF. Written as DNA, the CDR3 is TGTGCCAACAGCGTAGAGGGGATAAGGGACATTCAGTACTTC.

This clone was detected a few times. The chain recombines TRBV11-2 with TRBJ1-1; D gene unclear. V gave up 3 bases and J gave up 2 bases, with 7 bases separating them. This CDR3 is 13 amino acids long. Germline CDR1 is SGHAT and CDR2 is FQNNGV. The CDR3 here is CASSFSLNTEAFF. Here the CDR3 DNA reads TGTGCCAGCAGCTTTTCCCTAAACACTGAAGCTTTCTTT.

The gene calls are TRBV4-1 and TRBJ1-5; no clear D. Between the trimmed V and J ends, which lost 0 bases and 4 bases, there was a span of 13 bases. The V gene's germline CDR1 is MGHRA and CDR2 YSYEKL. This CDR3 is built from 16 residues. This chain's CDR3 is CASSQDSPQPNQPQHF. In DNA form, the CDR3 reads TGCGCCAGCAGCCAAGATAGCCCTCAGCCAAATCAGCCCCAGCATTTT.

The CDR3 nucleotides read TGTGCCATCAGTGAGCGCTTAGCAGGGGGAACCGATGGTGGATTTGAGACCCAGTACTTC. This encodes CAISERLAGGTDGGFETQYF. This rearrangement joins TRBV10-3 to TRBJ2-5, with 7 bases lining up with TRBD1. J was trimmed by 5 bases and V by 2 bases; bases with no gene match: 23. CDR3 length: 20 amino acids. In germline, CDR1 is ENHRY, CDR2 SYGVKD.

The rearrangement joins TRBV19 to TRBJ2-1; maybe TRBD1 (5 bases). Trimming cost V 4 bases and J 12 bases, with 28 bases left between them. CDR1 is LNHDA and CDR2 is SQIVND in the germline V gene (reference sequence). The CDR3 covers 17 residues. In nucleotides, the CDR3 is TGTGCCAGTAGTAGGGGTCGGGCAGGGCCAGGATTGATCGGGCAGTTCTTC. Its translation is CASSRGRAGPGLIGQFF.

This clone came up a few times. The rearrangement joins TRBV10-3 to TRBJ2-5, with 11 bases that match TRBD2. CDR1 and CDR2 (germline): ENHRY, SYGVKD. The CDR3 extends over 17 amino acids. Losses at the gene ends were 10 bases for V and 2 bases for J; bases not matched to a gene: 15. The DNA of the CDR3 is TGTGCCACCGAGTCTGTTGGGACTAGCGGAGGACAAGAGACCCAGTACTTC. Amino acids: CATESVGTSGGQETQYF.

The V gene is TRBV6-1, the J gene TRBJ2-5; TRBD1 matches 7 bases. Trimming removed 6 bases from V and 3 bases from J; junction bases left unmatched: 7. Germline CDR1 and CDR2: MNHNS and SASEGT. The CDR3 runs to 14 residues. The CDR3 DNA sequence: TGTGCCAGCAGACTCAGACAGGGAAAAGAGACCCAGTACTTC. Its translation is CASRLRQGKETQYF.

The chain links TRBV6-1 to TRBJ1-4, with 9 bases that match TRBD1. Trimming took 6 bases from V and 4 from J; bases not matched to a gene: 3. The V gene's germline CDR1 is MNHNS and CDR2 SASEGT. This CDR3 region has 14 residues. The CDR3 DNA sequence: TGTGCCAGCAGACACAGGGGGCGTAATGAAAAACTGTTTTTT. Amino acids: CASRHRGRNEKLFF.

This rearrangement joins TRBV7-8 to TRBJ1-2, with D possibly being TRBD1 (5 bases). The CDR3 sequence is 14 residues long. Trimming stripped 3 bases from V and 4 bases from J, with 12 bases between. Per the germline V gene, CDR1 is SGHVS and CDR2 is FQNEAQ. CDR3 sequence: CASSFVQATYGYTF. CDR3 DNA: TGTGCCAGCAGCTTTGTACAGGCCACCTATGGCTACACCTTC.

With respect to this clone: Germline is not matched at one junction end, which may reflect a read error. V is TRBV6-1 and J is TRBJ2-7; D possibly corresponds to TRBD1 (5 bases). The CDR3 contains 11 residues. Germline V lookup: CDR1 MNHNS, CDR2 SASEGT. CDR3 in amino acids: CAAQGAYGQYF. The CDR3 DNA follows: TGTGCCGCCCAGGGTGCCTACGGGCAGTACTTC.

The rearrangement links TRBV11-2 to TRBJ2-1; 12 nucleotides line up with TRBD2. CDR1 SGHAT and CDR2 FQNNGV come from the germline V gene. The CDR3 has 18 amino acids. V lost 1 base to trimming and J lost 0 bases; unmatched junction nucleotides: 4. CDR3 bases: TGTGCCAGCAGCTTAGGTGGACTAGCGGGAAGCTCCTACAATGAGCAGTTCTTC. Translation: CASSLGGLAGSSYNEQFF.

The chain carries TRBV28 and TRBJ2-7; 7 nucleotides agree with TRBD1. Trimming cost V 6 bases and J 7 bases; bases outside gene matches: 9. The CDR3 totals 13 residues. The V gene's germline CDR1 is MDHEN and CDR2 SYDVKM. CDR3 protein: CASRSTGVREQYF. The DNA for the CDR3 is TGTGCCAGCAGATCAACAGGGGTACGAGAGCAGTACTTC.

The chain employs TRBV2 and TRBJ2-3; 7 nucleotides align to TRBD1. Per germline, CDR1 SNHLY and CDR2 FYNNEI. CDR3 length: 13 residues. V shed 8 bases, J shed 2 bases, and the junction held 4 bases outside the gene matches. CDR3 DNA sequence: TGTGCCAGCCGGGACAGTATCACAGATACGCAGTATTTT. Its protein is CASRDSITDTQYF.

The chain recombines TRBV28 with TRBJ2-5; 11 bases are a match to TRBD2. Trimming at V came to 6 bases and at J to 3 bases, leaving 9 bases not matched to a gene. Germline CDR1 MDHEN, CDR2 SYDVKM. The CDR3 length is 16 residues. This chain's CDR3 is CASRSGTSGLKETQYF. DNA of the CDR3: TGTGCCAGCAGGTCCGGGACTAGCGGATTAAAAGAGACCCAGTACTTC.

This chain connects TRBV6-5 to TRBJ1-1; 8 bases are a match to TRBD1. The CDR3 totals 14 residues. J was trimmed by 5 bases and V by 5 bases; bases with no gene match: 7. CDR1 and CDR2 from the germline V gene are MNHEY and SVGAGI. CDR3 sequence reads: CASSTQGARTEAFF. CDR3 nucleotides: TGTGCCAGCAGTACCCAGGGGGCGCGGACTGAAGCTTTCTTT.

In its sample, this clone was seen a few times. V and J are TRBV9 and TRBJ2-3, with D perhaps TRBD1 (5 bases). V lost 7 bases and J 6 bases, leaving 12 bases between the germline ends. The CDR3 loop spans 12 amino acids. Germline V gene sequence: CDR1 SGDLS, CDR2 YYNGEE. CDR3 residues: CASAGIQDTQYF. CDR3 bases: TGTGCCAGCGCAGGGATCCAGGATACGCAGTATTTT.

The DNA for the CDR3 is TGTGCCAGCAGCTTGGTGTTAGCGGGAGGAGAGACCCAGTACTTC. Its translation: CASSLVLAGGETQYF. The V and J genes are TRBV5-6 and TRBJ2-5; 10 bases are shared with TRBD2. The CDR3 sequence is 15 residues long. From germline, CDR1 is SGHDT and CDR2 YYEEEE. V gave up 0 bases and J gave up 4 bases; unmatched junction bases: 3.

The chain uses TRBV4-1 and TRBJ2-7; possibly TRBD2 for D (5 bases). Trimming shortened V by 7 bases and J by 2 bases, and 18 bases separated the two germline ends. The CDR3 loop spans 15 amino acids. Germline CDR1 is MGHRA and CDR2 is YSYEKL. Written as DNA, the CDR3 is TGCGCCAGCACCCCAACGGAGCGGATAACCTACGAGCAGTACTTC. Its protein product is CASTPTERITYEQYF.

This clone was seen a few times. The chain uses TRBV11-2 and TRBJ2-7, with TRBD2 matching 7 bases. The length of the CDR3 is 15 residues. V was pared by 3 bases and J by 3 bases, with 8 bases of the junction left unmatched. Germline CDR1 is SGHAT and CDR2 is FQNNGV. The CDR3 bases are TGTGCCAGCAGCTTTGAACGTGCTAGCGGCTACGAGCAGTACTTC. It specifies CASSFERASGYEQYF.

Comment on this clone: The junction differs from germline at one of its ends, possibly a read error. This chain uses TRBV29-1 with TRBJ2-5, with TRBD2 matching 8 bases. Germline loops: CDR1 SQVTM, CDR2 ANQGSEA. The length of the CDR3 is 13 residues. CDR3 residues: CSVKGLGEEAQYF. CDR3 bases: TGCAGCGTTAAGGGACTAGGGGAAGAGGCCCAGTACTTC.

The chain recombines TRBV5-1 with TRBJ2-6; TRBD2 matches 7 bases. V gave up 8 bases and J gave up 2 bases; unmatched junction bases: 7. Germline assignment: CDR1 SGHRS and CDR2 YFSETQ. This CDR3 spans 15 amino acids. DNA for the CDR3: TGCGCCAGTACCGCGGGAGCGCCTGGGGCCAACGTCCTGACTTTC. Translation gives CASTAGAPGANVLTF.

The chain couples TRBV5-1 to TRBJ2-7; D is uncertain. Between the trimmed V and J ends, which lost 2 bases and 2 bases, there was a span of 14 bases. CDR1 is SGHRS, CDR2 YFSETQ, per germline. The CDR3 length is 15 residues. CDR3: CASSFRLVLPYEQYF. Here the CDR3 DNA reads TGCGCCAGCAGCTTCCGGCTAGTACTCCCCTACGAGCAGTACTTC.

This clone has a single count. The rearrangement joins TRBV28 to TRBJ2-1, with D uncertain. The CDR3 runs 15 residues. Germline CDR1 and CDR2: MDHEN and SYDVKM. V was clipped by 2 bases and J by 3 bases, with 11 bases between them. CDR3 sequence (DNA): TGTGCCAGCAGTTTACTAGAAACCGTCTACAATGAGCAGTTCTTC. Translation gives CASSLLETVYNEQFF.

CDR3 nucleotides: TGTGCCAGTAGTATATCCGGACAGGGATCCGTCGAGCAGTACTTC. This gives the protein CASSISGQGSVEQYF. The V call is TRBV19, the J call TRBJ2-7; TRBD1 agrees at 8 bases. The V segment lost 2 bases and the J segment 6 bases; nucleotides outside the gene matches: 9. The CDR3 covers 15 residues. Germline V lookup: CDR1 LNHDA, CDR2 SQIVND (reference sequence).

Comments on this clone: Other DNA sequences within the sample encode an identical CDR3. The chain carries TRBV28 and TRBJ1-6; no clear D. Trimming stripped 5 bases from V and 6 bases from J, with 14 bases between. The germline V gene has CDR1 MDHEN and CDR2 SYDVKM. The CDR3 length is 15 residues. CDR3 residues: CASSLGGSLNSPLHF. The CDR3 DNA sequence: TGTGCCAGCAGTCTCGGAGGGTCCCTTAATTCACCCCTCCACTTT.

The chain has TRBV9 and TRBJ1-4; perhaps TRBD1 as D (6 bases). Germline values: CDR1 SGDLS, CDR2 YYNGEE. Trimming removed 0 bases from V and 7 bases from J, with 10 bases in between. The CDR3 has 14 residues. The chain's CDR3 is CASSVAGGGEKLFF. As DNA, the CDR3 is TGTGCCAGCAGCGTAGCGGGGGGCGGTGAAAAACTGTTTTTT.

The rearrangement links TRBV19 to TRBJ2-7; TRBD1 aligns across 8 bases. Per the germline V gene, CDR1 is LNHDA and CDR2 is SQIVND (reference sequence). The ends lost 4 bases at V and 0 bases at J; junction bases unmatched: 2. This CDR3 region has 14 residues. CDR3 nucleotide sequence: TGTGCCAGTAGTACAGGGGGCTTCTCCTACGAGCAGTACTTC. The encoded protein is CASSTGGFSYEQYF.

The sample holds one count of this clone. This chain connects TRBV30 to TRBJ2-7; a possible D gene is TRBD2 (6 bases). The CDR3 contains 14 residues. Germline V CDR1 and CDR2: GTSNPN, SVGIG (reference sequence). V lost 5 bases, J lost 0 bases, and 14 bases lay in between. The CDR3, as DNA: TGTGCCTGGCGGGCGGGGACGGACTCCTACGAGCAGTACTTC. Its protein is CAWRAGTDSYEQYF.

The rearrangement uses TRBV10-1 and TRBJ2-7; 7 nucleotides agree with TRBD1. The CDR3 totals 13 residues. Germline trimming cut 6 bases from V and 4 bases from J; bases unmatched to any gene: 6. Germline assignment: CDR1 WNHNN and CDR2 SYGVQD (reference sequence). CDR3 coding DNA: TGCGCCAGCAGCCGACAGGGAAATTACGAGCAGTACTTC. This sequence encodes CASSRQGNYEQYF.

J is TRBJ1-5 and V is TRBV21-1; TRBD1 reflects the table's D call only, with no check against the DNA. TRBV21-1 is described as a pseudogene. This CDR3 spans 18 amino acids. CDR3 sequence: CASSKGHGAPGSNQPQHF. The CDR3 DNA sequence: TGTGCCAGCAGCAAAGGCCATGGGGCCCCAGGCTCAAATCAGCCCCAGCATTTT.

The CDR3 sequence: CSVWGLAGGEQYF. The CDR3 coding sequence is TGCAGCGTGTGGGGGTTAGCGGGGGGCGAGCAGTACTTC. This chain uses TRBV29-1 with TRBJ2-7; 10 bases are shared with TRBD2. CDR1 is SQVTM, CDR2 ANQGSEA, per germline. V was clipped by 6 bases and J by 6 bases; unmatched bases: 8. This CDR3 is 13 amino acids long.